Presented here are 24 T cell receptor beta chains from one specimen sequenced in a study of cytomegalovirus exposure and HLA in healthy donors. The study ran its PCR with 60 Vbeta and 13 Jbeta primers. Repertoires were generated with immunoSEQ multiplex PCR, while TCRdb's copy carries only in-frame clones and drops some. This table has under 95,000 clones, around 80% appearing once. The sequencing sample was made of PBMCs. These receptor sequences come from a male donor in good health and CMV-seronegative.

V is TRBV2 and J is TRBJ2-5; 9 bases align to TRBD1. Germline CDR1 SNHLY, CDR2 FYNNEI. V was clipped by 3 bases and J by 7 bases; unmatched bases: 6. The CDR3 length is 14 residues. CDR3: CASSERTGDRTQYF. CDR3 coding DNA: TGTGCCAGCAGTGAGCGGACAGGGGACCGGACCCAGTACTTC.

The chain recombines TRBV15 with TRBJ2-4; TRBD2 might be the D (5 bases). CDR3 size: 16 residues. V lost 3 bases to trimming and J lost 0 bases, with 12 bases between them. CDR1 and CDR2 from the germline V gene are LNHNV and YYDKDF (reference sequence). The CDR3 nucleotides read TGTGCCACCAGCAGCGAGGGATCTGGAGCCAAAAACATTCAGTACTTC. It specifies CATSSEGSGAKNIQYF.

The chain couples TRBV14 to TRBJ1-5, with 9 bases matching TRBD1. Germline V gene sequence: CDR1 SGHDN, CDR2 FVKESK. This CDR3 has 17 residues. V dropped 2 bases and J dropped 0; count of bases not matched to a gene: 5. As DNA, the CDR3 is TGTGCCAGCAGCCAAAATCCGGGACAGGGTAGCAATCAGCCCCAGCATTTT. Translating it yields CASSQNPGQGSNQPQHF.

This chain uses TRBV19 with TRBJ1-2, with a possible D match to TRBD1 (5 bases). Germline assignment: CDR1 LNHDA and CDR2 SQIVND (reference sequence). The CDR3 consists of 14 residues. V gave up 5 bases and J gave up 5 bases, with 15 bases separating them. CDR3: CASSPGTLGYGYTF. For the CDR3, the DNA is TGTGCCAGTAGTCCGGGGACTCTCGGGTATGGCTACACCTTC.

Here the CDR3 DNA reads TGTGCCAGCAGCTTAGTAGCGGGTATGGGCTACAATGAGCAGTTCTTC. It encodes CASSLVAGMGYNEQFF. The V gene is TRBV7-6, the J gene TRBJ2-1, with 7 bases matching TRBD2. V dropped 1 base and J dropped 3; count of bases not matched to a gene: 6. This CDR3 is 16 amino acids long. Germline V lookup: CDR1 SGHVS, CDR2 FNYEAQ.

The chain uses TRBV10-3 and TRBJ2-5, with a possible D match to TRBD1 (8 bases). Germline loops: CDR1 ENHRY, CDR2 SYGVKD. V was pared by 1 base and J by 2 bases, with 17 bases between. The CDR3 is 17 residues long. For the CDR3, the DNA is TGTGCCATCAGTGAGTTAAGGTTACAGGGGGGGCAAGAGACCCAGTACTTC. Amino acid sequence: CAISELRLQGGQETQYF.

Worth noting for this clone: In the same sample, other DNA sequences code for this CDR3. CDR3 nucleotides: TGTGCCAGCAGCTCGCAAGAGACCCAGTACTTC. It encodes CASSSQETQYF. The gene calls are TRBV7-6 and TRBJ2-5; no clear D. CDR1 SGHVS and CDR2 FNYEAQ come from the germline V gene. The CDR3 totals 11 residues. Trimming left V 4 bases short and J 2 bases short, with 2 bases between.

This clone came up once. The chain has TRBV5-1 and TRBJ1-1; possibly TRBD1 for D (5 bases). V shed 0 bases and J shed 11 bases, with 17 bases lying between them. The CDR3 spans 14 residues. Germline CDR1 SGHRS, CDR2 YFSETQ. The CDR3: CASSLVSGQILAFF. The CDR3 DNA sequence: TGCGCCAGCAGCTTGGTGTCAGGGCAGATTCTGGCTTTCTTT.

This clone occurred once. The V call is TRBV21-1, the J call TRBJ2-7; TRBD2 is taken as the D call from the table, unchecked against the DNA. TRBV21-1 counts as a pseudogene. The CDR3 is made up of 17 amino acids. The CDR3 loop reads CASSKGEIPTQPYEQYF. The CDR3 DNA sequence: TGTGCCAGCAGCAAAGGGGAGATTCCCACACAACCTTACGAGCAGTACTTC.

V and J are TRBV9 and TRBJ2-4; TRBD2 matches 7 bases. The CDR3 loop spans 18 amino acids. CDR1 and CDR2 (germline): SGDLS, YYNGEE. J gave up 0 bases and V 0 bases, and 9 bases lay outside the gene matches. CDR3 coding DNA: TGTGCCAGCAGCGTAGTCTTATCTAGCGGACTAGCCAAAAACATTCAGTACTTC. As protein: CASSVVLSSGLAKNIQYF.

The chain couples TRBV29-1 to TRBJ2-3; TRBD1 matches 10 bases. CDR3 length: 13 residues. Germline CDR1 and CDR2: SQVTM and ANQGSEA. V lost 7 bases to trimming and J lost 3 bases; unmatched junction nucleotides: 4. The CDR3, as DNA: TGCAGCGCTCGGACAGGGGGTACAGATACGCAGTATTTT. Protein product: CSARTGGTDTQYF.

The chain couples TRBV14 to TRBJ2-5; 9 bases line up with TRBD2. CDR3 length equals 17 residues. Per the germline V gene, CDR1 is SGHDN and CDR2 is FVKESK. With V trimmed by 4 bases and J by 2 bases, 11 bases remained unmatched. CDR3 residues: CASSRDPRGGTQETQYF. The CDR3 coding sequence is TGTGCCAGCAGCCGGGACCCGCGGGGGGGAACTCAAGAGACCCAGTACTTC.

The chain uses TRBV5-1 and TRBJ2-7, with 12 bases fitting TRBD1. The CDR3 spans 14 residues. Germline CDR1 SGHRS, CDR2 YFSETQ. The ends lost 4 bases at V and 10 bases at J; junction bases unmatched: 9. CDR3 nucleotide sequence: TGCGCCAGCAGCGTGGGACAGGGGGCACCGGATCAGTACTTC. As protein: CASSVGQGAPDQYF.

This rearrangement joins TRBV5-5 to TRBJ2-7; 9 bases fit TRBD1. Germline CDR1 is SGHKS and CDR2 is YYEKEE (reference sequence). J was trimmed by 4 bases and V by 6 bases; bases with no gene match: 8. This CDR3 is 14 amino acids long. CDR3 loop: CASTGGTGSYEQYF. The CDR3 nucleotides read TGTGCCAGCACAGGAGGGACAGGGTCGTACGAGCAGTACTTC.

The chain joins TRBV5-5 to TRBJ2-1, with TRBD2 matching over 7 bases. The junction had 1 base not matched to a gene; V was cut back by 0 bases and J by 4 bases. Looked up from germline, CDR1 is SGHKS and CDR2 is YYEKEE (reference sequence). CDR3 length: 14 amino acids. CDR3 loop: CASSLASGYNEQFF. DNA of the CDR3: TGTGCCAGCAGCTTGGCTAGCGGATACAATGAGCAGTTCTTC.

This sequence joins TRBV27 and TRBJ2-7; D is possibly TRBD1 (6 bases). Looked up from germline, CDR1 is MNHEY and CDR2 is SMNVEV (reference sequence). V was cut by 0 bases and J by 4 bases, with 10 bases left in between. The CDR3 contains 14 residues. The CDR3 DNA sequence: TGTGCCAGCAGTTTATCCAGGGGTTCTTACGAGCAGTACTTC. Its translation: CASSLSRGSYEQYF.

The chain links TRBV5-1 to TRBJ2-6, with D unresolved. Trimming took off 0 bases at V and 4 bases at J, with 8 bases between the two ends. The CDR3 extends over 15 amino acids. CDR1 and CDR2 from the germline V gene are SGHRS and YFSETQ. This CDR3 reads CASSLDQVGANVLTF. The CDR3 bases are TGCGCCAGCAGCTTGGACCAGGTCGGGGCCAACGTCCTGACTTTC.

The V call is TRBV12-5, the J call TRBJ2-5; TRBD2 matches 8 bases. V shed 3 bases and J 4 bases; nucleotides not matched to a gene: 16. CDR3 length equals 18 residues. CDR1 LGHNT and CDR2 FRNRAP come from the germline V gene. CDR3: CASGFILDRGGLGETQYF. The CDR3 nucleotides read TGTGCTAGTGGTTTTATTCTGGATCGCGGGGGGCTGGGAGAGACCCAGTACTTC.

The CDR3 coding sequence is TGTGCCAGCAGTTACGGGGGGTTTAATGAAAAACTGTTTTTT. It translates to CASSYGGFNEKLFF. The chain joins TRBV6-6 to TRBJ1-4; maybe TRBD1 (5 bases). The germline V gene has CDR1 MNHNY and CDR2 SVGAGI (reference sequence). Deletions cut 2 bases from V and 4 bases from J, with 8 bases between. This CDR3 contains 14 residues.

This clone was observed a few times. This chain links TRBV6-6 with TRBJ1-5; D not certain. This CDR3 is built from 16 residues. V was trimmed by 2 bases and J by 3 bases, leaving 14 bases between them. Germline CDR1 reads MNHNY; CDR2 reads SVGAGI (reference sequence). The CDR3 nucleotides are TGTGCCAGCAGTTACCCGCAGACTACTTTCAATCAGCCCCAGCATTTT. It codes for CASSYPQTTFNQPQHF.

This clone is a singleton in its sample. V gene TRBV7-6 combines with J gene TRBJ1-6, with TRBD1 matching over 7 bases. Trimming cost V 2 bases and J 8 bases; bases outside gene matches: 6. Germline V gene data show CDR1 as SGHVS and CDR2 as FNYEAQ. The CDR3 runs to 15 residues. Here the CDR3 reads CASSLTGAVDSPLHF. In DNA, the CDR3 is TGTGCCAGCAGCTTAACAGGGGCCGTCGATTCACCCCTCCACTTT.

The CDR3 sequence: CASSPRQGTRNEQFF. DNA of the CDR3: TGTGCCAGCTCACCACGACAGGGGACGAGAAATGAGCAGTTCTTC. The V gene is TRBV18, the J gene TRBJ2-1; TRBD1 matches at 8 bases. Germline assignment: CDR1 KGHSH and CDR2 LQKENI. V lost 1 base to trimming and J lost 7 bases; unmatched junction nucleotides: 6. This CDR3 has 15 amino acids.

This chain joins TRBV5-6 and TRBJ2-3; D might be TRBD1 (5 bases). Trimming pared 5 bases from V and 1 base from J, leaving 11 bases between. The CDR3 sequence is 14 residues long. The V gene's germline CDR1 is SGHDT and CDR2 YYEEEE. CDR3 DNA: TGTGCCAGCAGTAGGGGCCGGGGCACAGATACGCAGTATTTT. Amino acids: CASSRGRGTDTQYF.

This clone was observed once. DNA of the CDR3: TGTGCCAGCACCGACAGAGCATATGGCTACACCTTC. It translates to CASTDRAYGYTF. V is TRBV28 and J is TRBJ1-2; weak D call: TRBD1 (5 bases). V was pared by 7 bases and J by 5 bases, with 11 bases between. The CDR3 is made up of 12 amino acids. Germline values: CDR1 MDHEN, CDR2 SYDVKM.